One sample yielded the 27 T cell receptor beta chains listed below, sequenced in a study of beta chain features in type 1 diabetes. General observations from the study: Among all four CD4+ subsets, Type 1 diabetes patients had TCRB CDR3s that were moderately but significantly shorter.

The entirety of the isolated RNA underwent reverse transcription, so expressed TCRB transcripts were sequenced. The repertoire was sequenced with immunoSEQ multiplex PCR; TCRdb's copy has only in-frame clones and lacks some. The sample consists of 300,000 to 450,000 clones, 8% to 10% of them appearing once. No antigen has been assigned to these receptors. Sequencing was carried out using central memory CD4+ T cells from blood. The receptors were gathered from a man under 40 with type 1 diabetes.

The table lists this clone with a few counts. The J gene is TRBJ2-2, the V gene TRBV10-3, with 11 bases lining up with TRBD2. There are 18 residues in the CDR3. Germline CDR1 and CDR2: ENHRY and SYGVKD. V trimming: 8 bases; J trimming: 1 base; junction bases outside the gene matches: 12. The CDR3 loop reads CAIQNELAGAGNTGELFF. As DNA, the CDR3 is TGTGCCATCCAAAATGAACTAGCGGGAGCGGGGAACACCGGGGAGCTGTTTTTT.

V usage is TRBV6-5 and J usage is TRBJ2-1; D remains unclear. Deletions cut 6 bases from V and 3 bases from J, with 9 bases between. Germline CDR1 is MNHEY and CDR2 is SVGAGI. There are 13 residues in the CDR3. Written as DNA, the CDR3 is TGTGCCAGCAGCCCTACCGTCTACAATGAGCAGTTCTTC. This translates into CASSPTVYNEQFF.

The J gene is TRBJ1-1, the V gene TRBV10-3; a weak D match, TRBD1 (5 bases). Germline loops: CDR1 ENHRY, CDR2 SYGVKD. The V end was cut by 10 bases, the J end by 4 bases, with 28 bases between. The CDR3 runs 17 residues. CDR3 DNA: TGTGCCAGCAAAGAAGGGGTCGGTGTTGGTTCGAGCACTGAAGCTTTCTTT. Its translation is CASKEGVGVGSSTEAFF.

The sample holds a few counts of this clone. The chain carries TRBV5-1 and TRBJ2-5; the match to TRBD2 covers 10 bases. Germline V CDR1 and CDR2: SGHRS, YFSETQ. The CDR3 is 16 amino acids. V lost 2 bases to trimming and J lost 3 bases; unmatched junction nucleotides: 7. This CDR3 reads CASSFALAGSEETQYF. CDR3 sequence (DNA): TGCGCCAGCAGCTTCGCACTAGCGGGATCGGAAGAGACCCAGTACTTC.

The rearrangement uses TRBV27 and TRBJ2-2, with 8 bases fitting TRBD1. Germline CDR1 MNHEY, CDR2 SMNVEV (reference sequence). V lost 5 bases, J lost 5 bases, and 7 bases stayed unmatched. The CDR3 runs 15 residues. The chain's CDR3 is CASSAKQGATGELFF. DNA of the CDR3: TGTGCCAGCAGTGCGAAGCAGGGGGCGACCGGGGAGCTGTTTTTT.

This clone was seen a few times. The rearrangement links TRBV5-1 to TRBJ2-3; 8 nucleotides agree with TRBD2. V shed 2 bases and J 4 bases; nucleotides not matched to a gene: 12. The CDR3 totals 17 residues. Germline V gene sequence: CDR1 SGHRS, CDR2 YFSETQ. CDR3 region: CASSFLTSGLDADTQYF. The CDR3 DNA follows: TGCGCCAGCAGCTTCCTAACTAGCGGACTAGACGCAGATACGCAGTATTTT.

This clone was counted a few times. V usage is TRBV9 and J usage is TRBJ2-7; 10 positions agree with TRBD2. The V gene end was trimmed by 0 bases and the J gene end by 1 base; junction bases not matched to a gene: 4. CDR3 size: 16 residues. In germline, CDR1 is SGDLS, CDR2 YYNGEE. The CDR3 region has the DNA TGTGCCAGCAGCGTAGGGGGTAGCGGGAGGTCCTACGAGCAGTACTTC. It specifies CASSVGGSGRSYEQYF.

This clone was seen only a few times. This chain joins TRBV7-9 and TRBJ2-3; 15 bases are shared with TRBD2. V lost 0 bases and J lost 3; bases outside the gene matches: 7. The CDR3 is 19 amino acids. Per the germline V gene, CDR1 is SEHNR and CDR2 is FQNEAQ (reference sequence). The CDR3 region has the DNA TGTGCCAGCAGCTTAGCCACAGGACTAGCGGGAGGGCGGACAGATACGCAGTATTTT. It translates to CASSLATGLAGGRTDTQYF.

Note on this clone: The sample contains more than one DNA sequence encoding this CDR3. In nucleotides, the CDR3 is TGTGCCAGCAGTTTAGGGGGAGGGTTGAACACTGAAGCTTTCTTT. It yields the protein CASSLGGGLNTEAFF. The V call is TRBV27, the J call TRBJ1-1; D is possibly TRBD1 (5 bases). The germline CDR1 and CDR2 sequences are MNHEY and SMNVEV (reference sequence). V lost 2 bases and J 0 bases, leaving 10 bases between the germline ends. The CDR3 covers 15 residues.

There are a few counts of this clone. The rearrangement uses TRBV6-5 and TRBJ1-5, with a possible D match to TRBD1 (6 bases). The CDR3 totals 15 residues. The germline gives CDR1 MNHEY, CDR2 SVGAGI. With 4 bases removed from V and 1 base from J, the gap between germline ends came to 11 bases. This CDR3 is CASSLGGASNQPQHF. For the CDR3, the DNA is TGTGCCAGCAGTTTAGGGGGGGCCAGCAATCAGCCCCAGCATTTT.

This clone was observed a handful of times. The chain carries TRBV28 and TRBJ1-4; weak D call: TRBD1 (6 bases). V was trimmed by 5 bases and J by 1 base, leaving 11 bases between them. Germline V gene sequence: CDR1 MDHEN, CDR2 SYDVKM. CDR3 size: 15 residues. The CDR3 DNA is TGTGCCAGCAGTCCTACAGGGCAAACTAATGAAAAACTGTTTTTT. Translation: CASSPTGQTNEKLFF.

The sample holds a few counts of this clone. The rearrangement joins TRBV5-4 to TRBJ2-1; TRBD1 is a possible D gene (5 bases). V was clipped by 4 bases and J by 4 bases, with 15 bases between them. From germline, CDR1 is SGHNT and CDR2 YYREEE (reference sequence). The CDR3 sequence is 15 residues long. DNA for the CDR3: TGTGCCAGCAGCCCCGGACATTCCCTATACAATGAGCAGTTCTTC. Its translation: CASSPGHSLYNEQFF.

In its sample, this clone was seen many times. This CDR3 reads CASRGTEARYAGELFF. In DNA form, the CDR3 reads TGTGCCAGTAGGGGGACAGAAGCAAGGTACGCCGGGGAGCTGTTTTTT. The V gene is TRBV19, the J gene TRBJ2-2, with 7 bases fitting TRBD1. The CDR3 runs 16 residues. J was trimmed by 6 bases and V by 6 bases; bases with no gene match: 13. Looked up from germline, CDR1 is LNHDA and CDR2 is SQIVND (reference sequence).

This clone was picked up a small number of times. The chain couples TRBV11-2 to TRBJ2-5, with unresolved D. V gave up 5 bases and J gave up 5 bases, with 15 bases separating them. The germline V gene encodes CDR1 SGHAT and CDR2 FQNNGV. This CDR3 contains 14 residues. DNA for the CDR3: TGTGCCAGCAGCCAGACCCAGGTGGCGGAGACCCAGTACTTC. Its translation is CASSQTQVAETQYF.

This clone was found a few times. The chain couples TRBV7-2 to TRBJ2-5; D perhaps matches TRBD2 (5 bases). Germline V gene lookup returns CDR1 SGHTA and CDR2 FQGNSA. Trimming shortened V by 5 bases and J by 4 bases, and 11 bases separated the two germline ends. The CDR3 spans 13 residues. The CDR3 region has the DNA TGTGCCAGCAGCGTGGACTTCCGAGAGACCCAGTACTTC. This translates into CASSVDFRETQYF.

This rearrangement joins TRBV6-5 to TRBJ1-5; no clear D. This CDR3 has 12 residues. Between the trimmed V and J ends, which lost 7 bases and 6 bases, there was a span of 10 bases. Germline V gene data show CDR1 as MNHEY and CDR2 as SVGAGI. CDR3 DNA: TGTGCCAGCATGCCCCCAGGTCAGCCCCAGCATTTT. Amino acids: CASMPPGQPQHF.

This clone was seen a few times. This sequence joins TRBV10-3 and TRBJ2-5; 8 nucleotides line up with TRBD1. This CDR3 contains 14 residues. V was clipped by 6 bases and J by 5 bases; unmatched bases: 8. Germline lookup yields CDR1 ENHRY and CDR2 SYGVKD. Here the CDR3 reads CAISPGQAKETQYF. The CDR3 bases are TGTGCCATCAGCCCGGGACAGGCTAAGGAGACCCAGTACTTC.

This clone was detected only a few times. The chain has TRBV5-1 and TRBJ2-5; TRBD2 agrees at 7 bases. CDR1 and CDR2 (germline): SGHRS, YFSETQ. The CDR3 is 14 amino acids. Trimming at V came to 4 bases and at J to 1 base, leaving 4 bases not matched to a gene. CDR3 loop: CASSPGTTQETQYF. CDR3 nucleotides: TGCGCCAGCAGCCCCGGGACTACCCAAGAGACCCAGTACTTC.

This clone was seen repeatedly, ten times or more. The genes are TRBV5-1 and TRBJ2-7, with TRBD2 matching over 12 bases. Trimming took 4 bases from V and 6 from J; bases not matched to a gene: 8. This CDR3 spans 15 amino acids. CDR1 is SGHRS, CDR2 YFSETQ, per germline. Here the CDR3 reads CASSLRLAGVSEQYF. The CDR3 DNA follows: TGCGCCAGCAGCCTTAGACTAGCGGGAGTCTCCGAGCAGTACTTC.

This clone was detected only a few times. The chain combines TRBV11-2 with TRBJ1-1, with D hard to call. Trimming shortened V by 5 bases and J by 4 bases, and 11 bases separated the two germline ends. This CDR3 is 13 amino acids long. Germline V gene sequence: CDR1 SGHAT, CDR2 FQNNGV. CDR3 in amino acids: CASSPAASTEAFF. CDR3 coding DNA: TGTGCCAGCAGCCCAGCTGCTAGCACTGAAGCTTTCTTT.

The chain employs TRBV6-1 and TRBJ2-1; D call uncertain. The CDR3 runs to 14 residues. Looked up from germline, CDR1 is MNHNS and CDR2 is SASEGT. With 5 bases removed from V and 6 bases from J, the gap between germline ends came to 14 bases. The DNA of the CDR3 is TGTGCCAGCAGTCCAAATATCGTGGGCAATGAGCAGTTCTTC. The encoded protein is CASSPNIVGNEQFF.

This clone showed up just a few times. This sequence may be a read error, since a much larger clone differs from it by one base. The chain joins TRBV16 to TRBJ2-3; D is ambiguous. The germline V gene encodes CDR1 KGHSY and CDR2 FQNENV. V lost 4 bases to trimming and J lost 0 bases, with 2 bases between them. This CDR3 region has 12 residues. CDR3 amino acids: CASSPSTDTQYF. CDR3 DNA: TGTGCCAGCAGCCCCAGCACAGATACGCAGTATTTT.

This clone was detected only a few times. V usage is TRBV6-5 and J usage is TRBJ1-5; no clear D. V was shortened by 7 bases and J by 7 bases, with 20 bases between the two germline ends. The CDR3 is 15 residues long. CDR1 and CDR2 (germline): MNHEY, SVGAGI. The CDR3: CASTYHKGNWQPQHF. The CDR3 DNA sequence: TGTGCCAGCACCTACCATAAGGGTAATTGGCAGCCCCAGCATTTT.

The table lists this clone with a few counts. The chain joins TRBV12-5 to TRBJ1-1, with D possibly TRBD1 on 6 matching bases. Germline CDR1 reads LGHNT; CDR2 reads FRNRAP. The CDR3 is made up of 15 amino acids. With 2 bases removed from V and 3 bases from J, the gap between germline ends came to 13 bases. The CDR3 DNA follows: TGTGCTAGTGGTTTGAATTCTGGGGGGCACACTGAAGCTTTCTTT. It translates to CASGLNSGGHTEAFF. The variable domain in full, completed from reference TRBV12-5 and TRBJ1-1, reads DARVTQTPRHKVTEMGQEVTMRCQPILGHNTVFWYRQTMMQGLELLAYFRNRAPLDDSGMPKDRFSAEMPDATLATLKIQPSEPRDSAVYFCASGLNSGGHTEAFFGQGTRLTVV.

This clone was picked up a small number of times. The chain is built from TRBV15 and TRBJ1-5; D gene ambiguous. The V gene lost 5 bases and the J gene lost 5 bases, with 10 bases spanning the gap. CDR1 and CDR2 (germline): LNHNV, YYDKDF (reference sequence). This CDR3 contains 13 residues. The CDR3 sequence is CATSVRYDQPQHF. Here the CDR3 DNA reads TGTGCCACCAGCGTAAGATATGATCAGCCCCAGCATTTT.

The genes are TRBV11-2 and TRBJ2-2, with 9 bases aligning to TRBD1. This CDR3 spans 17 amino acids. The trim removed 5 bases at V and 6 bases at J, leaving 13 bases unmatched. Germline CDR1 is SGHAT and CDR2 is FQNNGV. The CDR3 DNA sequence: TGTGCCAGCAGCCCGGGGCCGGGACAGGGTGGAGCCGGGGAGCTGTTTTTT. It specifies CASSPGPGQGGAGELFF.

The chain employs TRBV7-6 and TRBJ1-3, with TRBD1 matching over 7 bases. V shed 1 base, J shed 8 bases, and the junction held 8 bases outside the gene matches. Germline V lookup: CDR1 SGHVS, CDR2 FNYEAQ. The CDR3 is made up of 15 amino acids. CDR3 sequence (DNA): TGTGCCAGCAGCTTAGTAGGGCAGGGGGAGGACACCATATATTTT. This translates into CASSLVGQGEDTIYF.